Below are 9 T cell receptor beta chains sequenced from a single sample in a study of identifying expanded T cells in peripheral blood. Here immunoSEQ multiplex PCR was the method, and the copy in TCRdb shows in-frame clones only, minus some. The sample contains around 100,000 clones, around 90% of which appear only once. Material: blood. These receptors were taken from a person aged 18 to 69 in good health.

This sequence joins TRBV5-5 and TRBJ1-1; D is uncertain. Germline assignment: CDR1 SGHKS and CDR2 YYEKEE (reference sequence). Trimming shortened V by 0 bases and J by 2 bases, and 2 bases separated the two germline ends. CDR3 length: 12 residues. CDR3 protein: CASSLANTEAFF. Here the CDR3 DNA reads TGTGCCAGCAGCTTGGCCAACACTGAAGCTTTCTTT.

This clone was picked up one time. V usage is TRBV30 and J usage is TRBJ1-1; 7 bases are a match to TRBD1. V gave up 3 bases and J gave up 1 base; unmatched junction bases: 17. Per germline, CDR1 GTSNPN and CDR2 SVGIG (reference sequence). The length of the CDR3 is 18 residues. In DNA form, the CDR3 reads TGTGCCTGGAGCCCGCCCCGACAGGGACGGGGAGAGAACACTGAAGCTTTCTTT. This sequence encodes CAWSPPRQGRGENTEAFF.

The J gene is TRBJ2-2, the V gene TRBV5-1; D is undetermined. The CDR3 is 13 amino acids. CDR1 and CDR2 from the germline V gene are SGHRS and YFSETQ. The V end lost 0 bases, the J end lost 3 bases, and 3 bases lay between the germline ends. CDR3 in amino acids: CASSLVDTGELFF. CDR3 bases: TGCGCCAGCAGCTTGGTGGACACCGGGGAGCTGTTTTTT.

The CDR3 region has the DNA TGTGCCAGCAGCGTTTCGACTAGCGGGGGGATTAGCACAGATACGCAGTATTTT. It encodes CASSVSTSGGISTDTQYF. This chain links TRBV9 with TRBJ2-3; TRBD2 agrees at 13 bases. Germline loops: CDR1 SGDLS, CDR2 YYNGEE. Trimming at V came to 2 bases and at J to 0 bases, leaving 6 bases not matched to a gene. The CDR3 has 18 amino acids.

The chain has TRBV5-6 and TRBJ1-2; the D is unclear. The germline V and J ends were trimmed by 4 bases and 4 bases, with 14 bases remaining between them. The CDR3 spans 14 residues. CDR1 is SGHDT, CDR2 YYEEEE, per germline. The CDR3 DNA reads TGTGCCAGCAGCCCATACACCGATAGCTATGGCTACACCTTC. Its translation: CASSPYTDSYGYTF.

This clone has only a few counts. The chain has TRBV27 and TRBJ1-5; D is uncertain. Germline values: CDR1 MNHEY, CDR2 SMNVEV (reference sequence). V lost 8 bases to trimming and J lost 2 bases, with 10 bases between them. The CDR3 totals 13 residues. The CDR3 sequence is CASRRSGNQPQHF. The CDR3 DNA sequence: TGTGCCAGCCGGCGGAGCGGCAATCAGCCCCAGCATTTT.

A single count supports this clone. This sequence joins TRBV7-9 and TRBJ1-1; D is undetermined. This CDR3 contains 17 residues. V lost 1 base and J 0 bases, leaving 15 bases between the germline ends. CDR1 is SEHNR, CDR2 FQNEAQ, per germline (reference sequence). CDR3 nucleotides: TGTGCCAGCAGCTTAGTTTCCTGGGGAGAAATGAACACTGAAGCTTTCTTT. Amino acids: CASSLVSWGEMNTEAFF. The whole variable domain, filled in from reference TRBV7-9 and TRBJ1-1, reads DTGVSQNPRHKITKRGQNVTFRCDPISEHNRLYWYRQTLGQGPEFLTYFQNEAQLEKSRLLSDRFSAERPKGSFSTLEIQRTEQGDSAMYLCASSLVSWGEMNTEAFFGQGTRLTVV.

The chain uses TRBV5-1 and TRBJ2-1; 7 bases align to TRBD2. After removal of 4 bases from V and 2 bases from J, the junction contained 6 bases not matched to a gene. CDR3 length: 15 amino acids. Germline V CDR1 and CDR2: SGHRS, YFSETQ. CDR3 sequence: CASSRGGGTYNEQFF. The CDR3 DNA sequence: TGCGCCAGCAGCCGCGGCGGGGGAACCTACAATGAGCAGTTCTTC.

CDR3: CASSIPAGNGGYTF. CDR3 DNA sequence: TGTGCCAGTAGTATCCCCGCCGGGAATGGTGGCTACACCTTC. The chain has TRBV19 and TRBJ1-2, with D hard to call. Germline assignment: CDR1 LNHDA and CDR2 SQIVND (reference sequence). CDR3 length: 14 residues. V was trimmed by 3 bases and J by 7 bases, leaving 15 bases between them. The full variable domain, rest sourced from reference TRBV19 and TRBJ1-2, is DGGITQSPKYLFRKEGQNVTLSCEQNLNHDAMYWYRQDPGQGLRLIYYSQIVNDFQKGDIAEGYSVSREKKESFPLTVTSAQKNPTAFYLCASSIPAGNGGYTFGSGTRLTVV.